Following are 3 T cell receptor beta chains from one sample sequenced in a study of shared clonotypes between healthy human individuals. Sequencing was performed with immunoSEQ multiplex PCR; in TCRdb, only in-frame clones are kept and a portion is missing. The data show about 1 million clones, under 80% seen once. Input material: memory CD4+ T cells sorted from blood. Subset indicated: CD45RA-negative fraction. The source is a man between 18 and 29 years old in good health.

In regard to this clone: Since a far larger clone is one base different, this is likely a read error. In the same sample, other DNA sequences code for this CDR3. This chain links TRBV7-2 with TRBJ1-5; D is unclear. V was pared by 5 bases and J by 4 bases, with 9 bases between. In germline, CDR1 is SGHTA, CDR2 FQGNSA. CDR3 size: 13 residues. CDR3 DNA: TGTGCCAGCAGCGTCCGGGGAAATCAGCCCCAGCATTTT. Translated, it gives CASSVRGNQPQHF.

This clone was counted a few times. The identical CDR3 is also encoded by other nucleotide sequences in the sample. V gene TRBV29-1 combines with J gene TRBJ2-5; 7 bases line up with TRBD1. After removal of 4 bases from V and 4 bases from J, the junction contained 3 bases not matched to a gene. The CDR3 has 12 residues. Germline assignment: CDR1 SQVTM and CDR2 ANQGSEA. The CDR3 loop is CSVVPGGETQYF. In nucleotides, the CDR3 is TGCAGCGTTGTGCCAGGGGGAGAGACCCAGTACTTC.

The sample holds one count of this clone. The gene calls are TRBV5-5 and TRBJ1-6, with no clear D. Trimming stripped 0 bases from V and 9 bases from J, with 13 bases between. CDR1 and CDR2 from the germline V gene are SGHKS and YYEKEE (reference sequence). The CDR3 extends over 15 amino acids. The CDR3 region is CASSLDPVVGSPLHF. The CDR3 region has the DNA TGTGCCAGCAGCTTGGACCCCGTCGTGGGTTCACCCCTCCACTTT.